The rows below give T cell receptor beta chains drawn from one sample of a study of identical twins. TCRdb re-derived calls from the 5' RACE reads in MiXCR, one entry per CDR3 protein. The data show hundreds of thousands of distinct CDR3 sequences, more than 6.5% seen once. The sample was also reused in another study, on yellow fever vaccine responses in identical twins.

Sequencing was performed on memory (CD45RO+) T cells sorted from blood. These receptors came from a woman under 30 in good health. Both conserved end residues are part of each CDR3. The order of the fields is clone size, V gene, J gene, D gene, CDR3 protein, CDR3 DNA. The D gene is left open where the match is weak. Clone size is stated in some rows and not others, as once, few, many or a class when expanded.

>NA|TRBV3-1|TRBJ2-5|TRBD1
CASSQGTGVLETQYF
TGTGCCAGCAGCCAAGGGACAGGAGTCCTCGAGACCCAGTACTTC
>few|TRBV5-1|TRBJ2-6|TRBD1
CASSLGTGVGANVLTF
TGCGCCAGCAGCTTGGGTACAGGGGTCGGGGCCAACGTCCTGACTTTC
>many|TRBV27|TRBJ2-5|TRBD2
CASRGLAEGTQYF
TGTGCCAGCAGAGGACTAGCGGAGGGGACCCAGTACTTC
>NA|TRBV6-2/TRBV6-3|TRBJ2-2|TRBD1
CASTPRTGMDTGELFF
TGTGCCAGCACCCCTAGGACAGGGATGGACACCGGGGAGCTGTTTTTT
>NA|TRBV5-8|TRBJ1-1|NA
CASSSYSRVNTEAFF
TGTGCCAGCAGCTCGTACTCCAGGGTGAACACTGAAGCTTTCTTT
>NA|TRBV7-8|TRBJ2-7|NA
CASSLTTRGPYEQYF
TGTGCCAGCAGCTTGACAACTAGGGGACCCTACGAGCAGTACTTC
>NA|TRBV7-2|TRBJ2-5|NA
CASSSLRGPQETQYF
TGTGCCAGCAGCTCACTCCGGGGCCCCCAAGAGACCCAGTACTTC
>many|TRBV6-2/TRBV6-3|TRBJ2-1|NA
CASSAENEQFF
TGTGCCAGCAGTGCGGAGAATGAGCAGTTCTTC
>NA|TRBV7-9|TRBJ2-5|NA
CASSLNAVGDQYF
TGTGCCAGCAGCTTAAATGCGGTGGGGGACCAGTACTTC
>few|TRBV14|TRBJ2-3|NA
CASSQGWGRKTTDTQYF
TGTGCCAGCAGCCAAGGTTGGGGGCGCAAAACCACAGATACGCAGTATTTT
>many|TRBV5-1|TRBJ2-2|NA
CASSLGQGDAGELFF
TGCGCCAGCAGCTTGGGGCAGGGAGACGCCGGGGAGCTGTTTTTT
>NA|TRBV5-4|TRBJ2-1|TRBD2
CASSLARTSGDGNEQFF
TGTGCCAGCAGCTTGGCTCGGACTAGCGGGGATGGAAATGAGCAGTTCTTC
>few|TRBV4-3|TRBJ2-4|NA
CASSQDFVSQPRAKNIQYF
TGCGCCAGCAGCCAAGATTTCGTCTCACAGCCCCGAGCCAAAAACATTCAGTACTTC
>few|TRBV2|TRBJ1-2|NA
CASSDQGIGGYGYTF
TGTGCCAGCAGTGACCAGGGGATTGGAGGCTATGGCTACACCTTC
>few|TRBV4-2|TRBJ2-1|TRBD2
CASSQNPAGASYEQFF
TGTGCCAGCAGCCAAAATCCAGCGGGAGCTTCCTATGAGCAGTTCTTC
>many|TRBV7-2|TRBJ2-2|NA
CASSLVPGHGSTGELFF
TGTGCCAGCAGCTTAGTACCGGGACATGGGAGCACCGGGGAGCTGTTTTTT
>NA|TRBV2|TRBJ2-5|TRBD1
CASSDRGYVATQYF
TGTGCCAGCAGCGACAGGGGCTACGTGGCGACCCAGTACTTC
>many|TRBV7-9|TRBJ2-1|NA
CASSQLARPNEQFF
TGTGCCAGCAGCCAACTAGCTAGACCGAATGAGCAGTTCTTC
>few|TRBV3-1|TRBJ2-3|NA
CASSHLGTDTQYF
TGTGCCAGCAGCCATCTGGGCACAGATACGCAGTATTTT
>few|TRBV2|TRBJ2-1|TRBD2
CASSVGGRGGNEQFF
TGTGCCAGCAGTGTAGGCGGGAGAGGAGGCAATGAGCAGTTCTTC
>many|TRBV6-1|TRBJ2-3|TRBD2
CASSETSGGADTQYF
TGTGCCAGCAGTGAGACTAGCGGGGGGGCAGATACGCAGTATTTT
>many|TRBV29-1|TRBJ1-2|NA
CSAQGLDGYTF
TGCAGCGCCCAGGGGCTCGATGGCTACACCTTC
>many|TRBV28|TRBJ1-2|NA
CASCLGGYYGYTF
TGTGCCAGCTGTCTTGGGGGGTACTATGGCTACACCTTC
>NA|TRBV7-2|TRBJ2-5|NA
CASSTLRRISETQYF
TGTGCCAGCAGCACCCTCAGGCGGATCTCAGAGACCCAGTACTTC
>few|TRBV14|TRBJ1-4|TRBD1
CASSQIGQGESEKLFF
TGTGCCAGCAGCCAAATTGGACAGGGTGAGAGTGAAAAACTGTTTTTT
>NA|TRBV5-6|TRBJ1-6|NA
CASSPSTRVSPLHF
TGTGCCAGCAGCCCATCCACCAGGGTTTCACCCCTCCACTTT
>many|TRBV20-1|TRBJ2-2|TRBD1
CSARSDRDWKTGELFF
TGCAGTGCTAGATCTGACAGGGATTGGAAGACCGGGGAGCTGTTTTTT
>few|TRBV29-1|TRBJ2-3|NA
CSVVGSPTHADTQYF
TGCAGCGTTGTGGGCTCCCCCACACATGCAGATACGCAGTATTTT
>few|TRBV6-4|TRBJ1-1|NA
CASSDSILPTNEAFF
TGTGCCAGCAGTGACTCGATTTTACCTACAAATGAAGCTTTCTTT
>few|TRBV2|TRBJ2-2|TRBD2
CASTVSGTSGRNLGELFF
TGTGCCAGCACGGTTAGCGGGACTAGCGGGAGGAACCTCGGGGAGCTGTTTTTT
>many|TRBV6-6|TRBJ1-1|NA
CASSEMRNTEAFF
TGTGCCAGCAGCGAGATGCGAAACACTGAAGCTTTCTTT
>many|TRBV12-3/TRBV12-4|TRBJ2-7|NA
CASSLREPSLYEQYF
TGTGCCAGCAGTTTAAGGGAGCCCTCTCTCTACGAGCAGTACTTC
>few|TRBV29-1|TRBJ2-7|NA
CSVARGDEQYF
TGCAGCGTTGCCAGGGGGGACGAGCAGTACTTC
>few|TRBV6-5|TRBJ2-3|TRBD2
CASSYQGLAGGQETQYF
TGTGCCAGCAGTTACCAGGGACTAGCGGGGGGCCAAGAGACGCAGTATTTT
>NA|TRBV18|TRBJ2-1|TRBD1
CASSRGTGGYNEQFF
TGTGCCAGCTCACGGGGGACAGGGGGCTACAATGAGCAGTTCTTC
>NA|TRBV30|TRBJ2-5|NA
CAWSGVTQKTQYF
TGTGCCTGGAGTGGGGTTACCCAGAAGACCCAGTACTTC
>many|TRBV5-6|TRBJ2-1|NA
CASSPRRGLDYNEQFF
TGTGCCAGCAGCCCTCGGCGGGGGCTGGACTACAATGAGCAGTTCTTC
>NA|TRBV29-1|TRBJ2-7|NA
CSVAEGPEREQYF
TGCAGCGTTGCGGAAGGGCCAGAAAGGGAGCAGTACTTC
>few|TRBV10-3|TRBJ2-1|TRBD2
CAIRRTSGSLRNEQFF
TGTGCCATCAGACGGACTAGCGGGAGCTTGAGGAATGAGCAGTTCTTC
>NA|TRBV4-3|TRBJ2-7|NA
CASSQGYRVGEQYF
TGCGCCAGCAGCCAAGGTTACAGGGTCGGCGAGCAGTACTTC
>few|TRBV11-1|TRBJ2-5|NA
CASSRPRRRQETQYF
TGTGCCAGCAGCCGACCGCGGAGGCGACAAGAGACCCAGTACTTC
>few|TRBV5-4|TRBJ1-1|TRBD1
CASSPDRANTEAFF
TGTGCCAGCAGTCCCGACAGGGCGAACACTGAAGCTTTCTTT
>NA|TRBV19|TRBJ2-3|TRBD2
CASGGIDTQYF
TGTGCCAGCGGGGGGATCGATACGCAGTATTTT
>NA|TRBV11-2|TRBJ2-5|NA
CASSRGGQETQYF
TGTGCCAGCAGCCGTGGTGGCCAAGAGACCCAGTACTTC
>many|TRBV29-1|TRBJ2-7|NA
CSVVAGTYEQYF
TGCAGCGTTGTAGCCGGGACCTACGAGCAGTACTTC
>few|TRBV20-1|TRBJ2-7|NA
CSARDSWGLRPYEQYF
TGCAGTGCTAGAGATAGTTGGGGGCTTAGGCCCTACGAGCAGTACTTC
>many|TRBV28|TRBJ2-7|TRBD2
CASSLAGESYEQYF
TGTGCCAGCAGTTTAGCGGGGGAATCCTACGAGCAGTACTTC
>NA|TRBV5-6|TRBJ2-4|NA
CASWRSGENIQYF
TGTGCGAGCTGGCGGTCAGGGGAAAACATTCAGTACTTC
>many|TRBV28|TRBJ2-5|NA
CASSRRTAEETQYF
TGTGCCAGCAGTCGGCGGACTGCTGAAGAGACCCAGTACTTC
>many|TRBV28|TRBJ2-3|NA
CASSRDPVADTQYF
TGTGCCAGCAGTCGGGACCCCGTGGCGGATACGCAGTATTTT
>many|TRBV3-1|TRBJ2-7|NA
CASSQVADYEQYF
TGTGCCAGCAGCCAAGTTGCAGACTACGAGCAGTACTTC
>many|TRBV6-6|TRBJ2-5|TRBD1
CASKGGAETQYF
TGTGCCAGCAAAGGGGGCGCAGAGACCCAGTACTTC
>few|TRBV6-2/TRBV6-3|TRBJ2-7|TRBD1
CASSYPRGQGLDEQYF
TGTGCCAGCAGTTACCCCCGGGGACAGGGGCTGGACGAGCAGTACTTC